The 20 T cell receptor beta chains given below trace back to one sample, sequenced in a study of T cell repertoires in cytomegalovirus infection. Via MiXCR, TCRdb re-called the reads, giving one row per CDR3 protein. The table lists approximately 290,000 distinct CDR3 sequences, more than 20% of them singletons. Sequenced material: PBMCs. These receptors were collected from a human donor in good health (CMV status not recorded). Some clones in this sample may be carry-over from other donors' samples.

The gene calls are TRBV20-1 and TRBJ1-6; a possible D gene is TRBD1 (6 bases). This CDR3 has 13 amino acids. Germline V gene lookup returns CDR1 DFQATT and CDR2 SNEGSKA (reference sequence). V was shortened by 5 bases and J by 9 bases, with 14 bases between the two germline ends. In DNA form, the CDR3 reads TGCAGTGCTGCACAGGGTTCCGCTTCACCCCTCCACTTT. As protein: CSAAQGSASPLHF.

V is TRBV28 and J is TRBJ2-7; no definite D call. V gave up 6 bases and J gave up 0 bases, with 12 bases separating them. Per the germline V gene, CDR1 is MDHEN and CDR2 is SYDVKM. The length of the CDR3 is 14 residues. The CDR3 protein is CASSPPVSSYEQYF. CDR3 nucleotides: TGTGCCAGCAGCCCCCCCGTTAGCTCCTACGAGCAGTACTTC.

This clonotype was seen more than once but under ten times. The gene calls are TRBV7-2 and TRBJ2-1, with D possibly being TRBD1 or TRBD2 (5 bases each). The V and J ends lost 1 base and 12 bases respectively, with 10 bases between them. The CDR3 runs 12 residues. Germline loops: CDR1 SGHTA, CDR2 FQGNSA. CDR3 loop: CASSLGGLGQFF. Here the CDR3 DNA reads TGTGCCAGCAGCTTAGGGGGGTTAGGGCAGTTCTTC.

This chain joins TRBV6-5 and TRBJ2-1, with 8 positions matching TRBD2. The CDR3 is 15 residues long. V was pared by 2 bases and J by 5 bases, with 5 bases of the junction left unmatched. The germline CDR1 and CDR2 sequences are MNHEY and SVGAGI. CDR3 nucleotide sequence: TGTGCCAGCAGTTACACCCTAGCGGGTAACAATGAGCAGTTCTTC. Its translation is CASSYTLAGNNEQFF.

This clonotype was counted ten times or more. The rearrangement joins TRBV11-2 to TRBJ2-2; D remains unclear. CDR1 and CDR2 (germline): SGHAT, FQNNGV. The CDR3 length is 15 residues. V was clipped by 3 bases and J by 4 bases, with 12 bases between them. CDR3 DNA: TGTGCCAGCAGCTTTGGCGGAGACGGCACCGGGGAGCTGTTTTTT. Encoded protein: CASSFGGDGTGELFF.

The chain links TRBV7-2 to TRBJ2-1; 7 nucleotides line up with TRBD1. The junction had 10 bases not matched to a gene; V was cut back by 5 bases and J by 6 bases. CDR1 is SGHTA, CDR2 FQGNSA, per germline. The CDR3 is 15 residues long. As DNA, the CDR3 is TGTGCCAGCAGCCGGCCGGGACAGTCTTCCAATGAGCAGTTCTTC. This translates into CASSRPGQSSNEQFF.

The V call is TRBV6-1, the J call TRBJ2-7; no reliable D call. Germline CDR1 is MNHNS and CDR2 is SASEGT. This CDR3 spans 13 amino acids. V was cut by 0 bases and J by 6 bases, with 9 bases left in between. The CDR3 loop reads CASSEALRVEQYF. In nucleotides, the CDR3 is TGTGCCAGCAGTGAAGCGCTTCGAGTCGAGCAGTACTTC.

The CDR3 sequence: CASSQEAGNTDTQYF. The CDR3, as DNA: TGCGCCAGCAGCCAAGAGGCAGGGAACACAGATACGCAGTATTTT. This chain joins TRBV4-1 and TRBJ2-3; TRBD1 might be the D (5 bases). CDR1 and CDR2 from the germline V gene are MGHRA and YSYEKL. Trimming took off 0 bases at V and 2 bases at J, with 9 bases between the two ends. This CDR3 comprises 15 residues.

The chain employs TRBV24-1 and TRBJ2-5; 8 bases line up with TRBD1. The junction had 8 bases not matched to a gene; V was cut back by 4 bases and J by 5 bases. The length of the CDR3 is 15 residues. Germline loops: CDR1 KGHDR, CDR2 SFDVKD. CDR3 coding DNA: TGTGCCACCAGTGAAGCAGGGGGCGCTTCCGAGACCCAGTACTTC. Translated, it gives CATSEAGGASETQYF.

There are a few counts of this clonotype. The gene calls are TRBV24-1 and TRBJ1-4; TRBD1 matches 7 bases. The CDR3 contains 14 residues. J was trimmed by 8 bases and V by 3 bases; bases with no gene match: 5. CDR1 and CDR2 from the germline V gene are KGHDR and SFDVKD. The CDR3 DNA sequence: TGTGCCACCAGTGATCCGCAGGGGGACGAAAAACTGTTTTTT. The encoded protein is CATSDPQGDEKLFF.

This clonotype was counted between two and nine times. The J gene is TRBJ2-6, the V gene TRBV30, with D possibly TRBD2 on 5 matching bases. V shed 5 bases and J shed 0 bases, with 8 bases lying between them. The CDR3 has 14 residues. Germline V lookup: CDR1 GTSNPN, CDR2 SVGIG (reference sequence). Written as DNA, the CDR3 is TGTGCCTGGGCCCGGGACTCTGGGGCCAACGTCCTGACTTTC. Its translation is CAWARDSGANVLTF.

This clonotype was detected only a few times. The CDR3 reads CASSLFRTGAGTDTQYF. CDR3 sequence (DNA): TGTGCCAGCAGCTTATTTCGAACAGGGGCGGGCACAGATACGCAGTATTTT. V is TRBV7-3 and J is TRBJ2-3, with TRBD1 identical over 7 bases. Looked up from germline, CDR1 is SGHTA and CDR2 is FQGTGA. CDR3 length equals 17 residues. V was pared by 2 bases and J by 1 base, with 9 bases of the junction left unmatched.

The CDR3 DNA sequence: TGTGCCAGCAGCTTAGGACTCCACAATGAGCAGTTCTTC. Translation gives CASSLGLHNEQFF. The gene calls are TRBV7-9 and TRBJ2-1; D gene uncertain. With 1 base removed from V and 5 bases from J, the gap between germline ends came to 6 bases. The CDR3 consists of 13 residues. Germline CDR1 is SEHNR and CDR2 is FQNEAQ (reference sequence).

J is TRBJ2-7 and V is TRBV2, with D uncertain. The CDR3 has 13 amino acids. CDR1 is SNHLY and CDR2 is FYNNEI in the germline V gene. V lost 7 bases and J 2 bases, leaving 12 bases between the germline ends. As DNA, the CDR3 is TGTGCCAGCACAATTTTGCTACCCTACGAGCAGTACTTC. It translates to CASTILLPYEQYF.

This clonotype has at least ten counts. V and J are TRBV7-2 and TRBJ1-2; perhaps TRBD1 as D (6 bases). Deletions cut 1 base from V and 5 bases from J, with 11 bases between. CDR3 length: 14 amino acids. The germline V gene has CDR1 SGHTA and CDR2 FQGNSA. The CDR3, as DNA: TGTGCCAGCAGCTTAGTAGGGGGAGGATATGGCTACACCTTC. Its translation: CASSLVGGGYGYTF.

This clonotype appeared a few times. The DNA of the CDR3 is TGCAGTGCTGGGTTAGGGACAGCTCTCGGCCAGCCCCAGCATTTT. Translated, it gives CSAGLGTALGQPQHF. J is TRBJ1-5 and V is TRBV20-1, with TRBD1 identical over 7 bases. J gave up 7 bases and V 5 bases, and 14 bases lay outside the gene matches. Germline V CDR1 and CDR2: DFQATT, SNEGSKA (reference sequence). The CDR3 length is 15 residues.

The rearrangement uses TRBV19 and TRBJ1-5, with 7 bases matching TRBD1. With 4 bases clipped from V and 6 bases from J, the junction kept 3 bases outside the gene matches. This CDR3 has 13 residues. Germline assignment: CDR1 LNHDA and CDR2 SQIVND (reference sequence). CDR3 in DNA: TGTGCCAGTAGTAAACAGGGGAGTCAGCCCCAGCATTTT. This encodes CASSKQGSQPQHF.

A few counts support this clonotype. The chain has TRBV10-2 and TRBJ2-7; D is ambiguous. The V and J ends lost 3 bases and 2 bases respectively, with 11 bases between them. Germline CDR1 WSHSY, CDR2 SAAADI. This CDR3 is 14 amino acids long. CDR3 loop: CASSDSGAPYEQYF. The CDR3 nucleotides are TGCGCCAGCAGTGACTCCGGAGCTCCCTACGAGCAGTACTTC.

V usage is TRBV19 and J usage is TRBJ1-5, with unresolved D. Germline assignment: CDR1 LNHDA and CDR2 SQIVND (reference sequence). Trimming shortened V by 1 base and J by 9 bases, and 10 bases separated the two germline ends. The CDR3 has 13 amino acids. The CDR3 is CASSIAAEAPQHF. The CDR3 nucleotides read TGTGCCAGTAGTATAGCAGCGGAGGCGCCCCAGCATTTT.

CDR3: CASSSFGTGNEQFF. CDR3 in DNA: TGCGCCAGCAGCTCCTTTGGGACGGGTAATGAGCAGTTCTTC. The chain employs TRBV5-1 and TRBJ2-1; TRBD1 or TRBD2 may be the D gene (5 bases each). Germline CDR1 is SGHRS and CDR2 is YFSETQ. The CDR3 totals 14 residues. Trimming left V 3 bases short and J 7 bases short, with 14 bases between.